The present T cell receptor beta chain was sequenced within a study of T cell responses to AZD1222 COVID-19 vaccine (dated by TCRdb to the early 2020s). At the level of the whole study: TCR sequencing was performed for about 240 trial participants, of whom some 200 were given two doses of AZD1222 and around 26 were given two doses of MenACWY control vaccine. Trial participants were enrolled into age subgroups of 18-55, 56-69 and 70-plus years, which contained about 150, 28 and 57 TCR-sequenced participants, respectively.

V is clipped by 1 base and J by 4 bases, and the sequence between their germline boundaries is 12 bases long. The CDR3 goes from the cysteine to the phenylalanine over 15 residues. Left in the record is the CDR3 DNA by itself, 45 bases read in frame from the first base. For CDR1 and CDR2, the germline V gene lists SGHNT and YENEEA. The CDR3 regions of human TCRbeta chains were analyzed by immunosequencing. In the authors' own workflow: Repertoire TCRs were matched against a reference library of SARS-CoV-2-specific TCRs generated with the MIRA antigen-specificity platform. Breadth meant the fraction of unique TCRs that were SARS-CoV-2-associated, whereas depth meant the fraction of total T cells that were SARS-CoV-2-associated. Each spike-specific TCR was assigned to its reactive spike region and to a CD4 or CD8 class using the MIRA data. Log10-transformed breadth and depth values were compared by one-way ANOVA with Sidak's multiple comparisons tests. What TCRdb holds here is the immuneACCESS table cut down to in-frame rearrangements. Part of the clones is not present; checked against another copy, under half of the missing clones reflect an unresolved V gene, and the others are unexplained. The DNA gave D and trimming, while V, J and clone size come from that table. A total of tens of thousands of clones appear in this sample, 70% to 90% of them only once. Roughly 1.2% of the sample lies in the top ten.

What the authors observed across the whole study: Because no day 14 peak-response samples were available, repertoires were characterized only after the peak T cell response. Conclusions about previously exposed vaccinees are limited, since just 5 or 6 AZD1222 recipients were seropositive for SARS-CoV-2 at baseline. The whole spike protein was spanned by vaccine-associated CD4 TCRs, and dominant responses were seen in regions 160-218 and 743-854. After two AZD1222 doses, spike-specific TCR breadth and depth were significantly higher than at day 0 and than in MenACWY recipients. Participants were mostly white British, with more females than males. The authors suggested clonal diversity may have been underestimated. The 56-69-year group was small, and its depth increase did not reach significance, likely because of low power. Reportedly, almost half of the unique spike-specific TCRs recognized epitopes lying outside the regions that are mutated in the B.1.351 and B.1.1.7 variants.

This clone came up a few times. Its antigen is still unknown. No base qualities exist here, and no much larger clone lies one base off it. Taken with the paper, the label for time point translates to: about 28 days (+/-7) after the second vaccine dose. AZD1222 recipients given second doses at about 4 weeks or at about 12 weeks were pooled, since spike-specific TCR depth and breadth were not found to differ between the two schedules. Vaccinee samples were obtained from the UK trials COV001 and COV002, which included a single-blind randomized controlled phase 2/3 trial of AZD1222 (ChAdOx1 nCoV-19) in healthy adults. For TCRbeta chain sequencing, PBMC samples from trial participants were taken at day 0 and at day 28 after the second dose.

Rearrangement joined TRBV11-3 to TRBJ2-3, with a tentative D gene TRBD2 over 6 matching bases. The sample consisted of peripheral blood, taken 28 days after the second AZD1222 dose. The clonotype originates from an adult who received the AZD1222 COVID-19 vaccine. In nucleotides, the sequence is TGTGCCAGCAGCTTAGGTCAACCGGGGGCAGATACGCAGTATTTT. The translation is CASSLGQPGADTQYF.